This note documents a single TCR beta chain sequence. Its specificity is unknown. The sample comes from a study of cytomegalovirus exposure and HLA in healthy donors. Study-wide results and caveats: Apart from CMV serostatus, no immune exposure information was available.

The J segment lost 0 bases and the V segment lost 2 bases, leaving 4 bases of the junction unmatched. Germline CDR1 is MRHNA and CDR2 is SNTAGT. The CDR3 is 17 residues long. The study ran its PCR with 60 Vbeta and 13 Jbeta primers. Using immunoSEQ multiplex PCR, the repertoire was profiled, and TCRdb retains in-frame clones only, with some absent. This sample has 85,000 to 120,000 clones, with 60% to 80% found just once. This TCR was recovered from a man aged 35-49 years in good health and CMV-seronegative. The material sequenced was PBMCs. This chain links TRBV6-4 with TRBJ2-6, with 7 bases aligning to TRBD1. CDR3 nucleotide sequence: TGTGCCAGCAGTGACACGGGACAGCCCTCTGGGGCCAACGTCCTGACTTTC. Residues: CASSDTGQPSGANVLTF.